The rows below give T cell receptor beta chains drawn from one sample of a study of identical twins. TCRdb redid the calling of the 5' RACE reads with MiXCR, one entry per CDR3 protein. The data hold a few hundred thousand distinct CDR3 sequences, with roughly a tenth observed a single time. The sample taken for sequencing was memory T cells sorted from blood. All receptors derive from a man aged 45-65 years in good health. Each CDR3 is given with its conserved first and last residue. The D gene is left open where the match is weak. Size values are once, few and many counts, or a class for expanded clones, and some rows have none.

few | TRBD1 | TRBJ1-1 | TRBV10-3 | CAIRDRVNTEAFF | TGTGCCATCAGAGACAGGGTTAACACTGAAGCTTTCTTT
many | NA | TRBJ2-1 | TRBV5-1 | CASSLVGDDYNEQFF | TGCGCCAGCAGCTTGGTAGGGGACGACTACAATGAGCAGTTCTTC
many | NA | TRBJ2-7 | TRBV5-6 | CASSRTDYEQYF | TGTGCCAGCAGCCGGACAGATTACGAGCAGTACTTC
few | TRBD1 | TRBJ1-6 | TRBV12-3/TRBV12-4 | CASSLSPTGQSPLHF | TGTGCCAGCAGTCTCTCTCCGACAGGGCAGTCACCCCTCCACTTT
few | NA | TRBJ2-3 | TRBV7-2 | CASSVMAGFTDTQYF | TGTGCCAGCAGCGTAATGGCGGGATTCACAGATACGCAGTATTTT
few | NA | TRBJ2-2 | TRBV7-2 | CASSPGPGKTGELFF | TGTGCCAGCAGCCCAGGGCCAGGGAAAACCGGGGAGCTGTTTTTT
few | NA | TRBJ2-1 | TRBV4-1 | CASSQESSYNEQFF | TGCGCCAGCAGCCAAGAAAGCTCCTACAATGAGCAGTTCTTC
NA | NA | TRBJ1-4 | TRBV20-1 | CSASRRANEKLFF | TGCAGTGCCTCCCGTAGGGCTAATGAAAAACTGTTTTTT
NA | NA | TRBJ1-5 | TRBV6-5 | CASSYGAGVNQPQHF | TGTGCCAGCAGTTATGGGGCAGGGGTAAATCAGCCCCAGCATTTT
NA | NA | TRBJ1-5 | TRBV12-3/TRBV12-4 | CASSSEGQPQHF | TGTGCCAGCAGTTCTGAGGGTCAGCCCCAGCATTTT
many | NA | TRBJ2-5 | TRBV9 | CASSVGTLQETQYF | TGTGCCAGCAGCGTCGGGACTCTACAAGAGACCCAGTACTTC
NA | NA | TRBJ2-1 | TRBV5-5 | CASTLGWDSYNEQFF | TGTGCCAGCACCCTGGGTTGGGACTCCTACAATGAGCAGTTCTTC
many | TRBD1 | TRBJ1-4 | TRBV20-1 | CSARSYRQGTNEKLFF | TGCAGTGCTAGATCCTATAGACAGGGTACCAATGAAAAACTGTTTTTT
few | NA | TRBJ2-5 | TRBV6-1 | CASARMEETQYF | TGTGCCAGCGCAAGGATGGAGGAGACCCAGTACTTC
few | NA | TRBJ1-2 | TRBV5-4 | CASSDRTVGEGYTF | TGTGCCAGCAGCGATCGGACGGTCGGCGAAGGCTACACCTTC
few | NA | TRBJ2-1 | TRBV4-3 | CASSQDEADHNEQFF | TGCGCCAGCAGCCAAGACGAGGCAGACCACAATGAGCAGTTCTTC
NA | NA | TRBJ2-5 | TRBV20-1 | CSANNLRGEETQYF | TGCAGTGCCAACAATCTCAGGGGCGAAGAGACCCAGTACTTC
many | TRBD2 | TRBJ2-3 | TRBV6-1 | CASSRTGTRSTDTQYF | TGTGCCAGCAGTAGAACCGGGACTAGAAGCACAGATACGCAGTATTTT
many | NA | TRBJ2-1 | TRBV7-2 | CASSRIQFTDYNEQFF | TGTGCCAGCAGCCGCATCCAATTTACCGATTACAATGAGCAGTTCTTC
many | TRBD2 | TRBJ2-3 | TRBV7-2 | CASSLVFAGLAAPYADTQYF | TGTGCCAGCAGCTTAGTCTTTGCGGGACTAGCGGCCCCATATGCAGATACGCAGTATTTT
NA | TRBD1 | TRBJ1-2 | TRBV19 | CASSMARQGRDYGYTF | TGTGCCAGTAGTATGGCGAGACAGGGACGGGACTATGGCTACACCTTC
NA | NA | TRBJ2-5 | TRBV7-9 | CASGAWYQETQYF | TGTGCCAGCGGAGCCTGGTACCAAGAGACCCAGTACTTC
few | TRBD2 | TRBJ2-2 | TRBV12-3/TRBV12-4 | CASSLRWLAGGNIGELFF | TGTGCCAGCAGTTTACGGTGGCTAGCGGGAGGGAATATCGGGGAGCTGTTTTTT
few | TRBD1 | TRBJ2-1 | TRBV6-1 | CASSEDGTGLAGGLRKQFF | TGTGCCAGCAGTGAAGACGGGACAGGATTAGCCGGGGGACTTCGAAAGCAGTTCTTC